The sequence of this T cell receptor beta chain was determined in a study of OX40 agonist ivuxolimab in advanced cancers. Clones were sequenced by immunoSEQ multiplex PCR, and TCRdb holds only the in-frame ones, with some missing. The repertoire includes roughly 72,000 clones, over 90% of them detected once, and approximately 14% sits in the top ten. Germline lookup yields CDR1 SEHNR and CDR2 FQNEAQ (reference sequence). This CDR3 contains 15 residues. The ends lost 8 bases at V and 0 bases at J; junction bases unmatched: 10. This TCR came from an adult with an advanced solid tumor such as melanoma, head and neck, liver or kidney cancer. The rearrangement uses TRBV7-9 and TRBJ2-7; 7 nucleotides align to TRBD2. Source: CD4+ or CD8+ T cells sorted from blood, taken in a trial of the OX40 agonist ivuxolimab. CDR3 bases: TGTGCCAGCCACGCCGTGGGGGGGGACTCCTACGAGCAGTACTTC. This sequence encodes CASHAVGGDSYEQYF.